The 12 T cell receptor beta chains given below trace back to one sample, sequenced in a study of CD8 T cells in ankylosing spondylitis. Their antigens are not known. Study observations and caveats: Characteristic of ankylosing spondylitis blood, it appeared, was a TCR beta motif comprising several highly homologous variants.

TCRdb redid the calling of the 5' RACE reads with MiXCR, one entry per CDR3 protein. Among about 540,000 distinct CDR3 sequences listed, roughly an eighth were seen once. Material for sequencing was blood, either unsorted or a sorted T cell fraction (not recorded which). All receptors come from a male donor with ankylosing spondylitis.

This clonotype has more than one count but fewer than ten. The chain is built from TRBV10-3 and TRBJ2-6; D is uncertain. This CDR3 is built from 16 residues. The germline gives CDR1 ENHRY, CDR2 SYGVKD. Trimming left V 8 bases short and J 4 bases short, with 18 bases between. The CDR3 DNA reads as TGTGCCATCGAGGCCCAAACACTGAGGGGGGCCAACGTCCTGACTTTC. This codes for CAIEAQTLRGANVLTF.

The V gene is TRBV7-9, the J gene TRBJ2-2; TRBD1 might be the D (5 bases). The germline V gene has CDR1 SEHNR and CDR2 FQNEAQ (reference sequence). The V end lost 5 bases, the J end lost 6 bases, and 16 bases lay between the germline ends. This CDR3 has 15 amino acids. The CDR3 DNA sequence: TGTGCCAGCAGCCCTGGTGACAGATTGGCCGGGGAGCTGTTTTTT. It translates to CASSPGDRLAGELFF.

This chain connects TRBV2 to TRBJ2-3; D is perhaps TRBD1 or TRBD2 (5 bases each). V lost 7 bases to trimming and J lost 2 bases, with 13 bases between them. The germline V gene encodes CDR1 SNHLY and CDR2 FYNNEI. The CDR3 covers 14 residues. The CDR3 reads CASNRDRLTDTQYF. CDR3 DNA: TGTGCCAGCAATCGGGACCGACTCACAGATACGCAGTATTTT.

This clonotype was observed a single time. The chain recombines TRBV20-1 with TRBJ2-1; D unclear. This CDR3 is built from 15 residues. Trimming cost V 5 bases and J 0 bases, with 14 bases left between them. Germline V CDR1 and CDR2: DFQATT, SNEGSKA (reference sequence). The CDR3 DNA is TGCAGTGCTTCCCTATTTTGGAGCTCCTACAATGAGCAGTTCTTC. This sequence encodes CSASLFWSSYNEQFF.

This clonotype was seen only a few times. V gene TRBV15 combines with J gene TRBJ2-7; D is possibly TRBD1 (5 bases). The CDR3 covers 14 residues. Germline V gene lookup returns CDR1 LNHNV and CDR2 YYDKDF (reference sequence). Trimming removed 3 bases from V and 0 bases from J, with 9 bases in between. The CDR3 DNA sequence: TGTGCCACCAGCAGTGGGGCCCTCTCCTACGAGCAGTACTTC. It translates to CATSSGALSYEQYF.

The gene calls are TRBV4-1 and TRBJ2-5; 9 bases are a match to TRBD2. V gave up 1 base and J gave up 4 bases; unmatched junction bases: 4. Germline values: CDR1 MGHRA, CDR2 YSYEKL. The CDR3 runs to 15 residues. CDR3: CASSQVRAGGETQYF. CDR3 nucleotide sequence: TGCGCCAGCAGCCAAGTACGAGCGGGGGGAGAGACCCAGTACTTC.

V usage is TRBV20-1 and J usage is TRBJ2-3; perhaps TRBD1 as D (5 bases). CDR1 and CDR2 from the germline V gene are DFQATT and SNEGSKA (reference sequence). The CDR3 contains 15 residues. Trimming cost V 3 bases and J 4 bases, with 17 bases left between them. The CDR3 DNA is TGCAGTGCTAGTGCCCAAATGGGGCAGGCAGATACGCAGTATTTT. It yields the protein CSASAQMGQADTQYF.

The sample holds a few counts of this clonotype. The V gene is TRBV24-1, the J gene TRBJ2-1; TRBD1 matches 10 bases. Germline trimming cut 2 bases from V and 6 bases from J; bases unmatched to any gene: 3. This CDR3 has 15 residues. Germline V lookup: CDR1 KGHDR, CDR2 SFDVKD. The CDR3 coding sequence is TGTGCCACCAGTGATTCTAGGACAGGGGGCAATGAGCAGTTCTTC. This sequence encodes CATSDSRTGGNEQFF.

The CDR3, as DNA: TGTGCCAGCAGCTTAGTGCTAGGGCTAGCGGACAATGAGCAGTTCTTC. This encodes CASSLVLGLADNEQFF. This chain connects TRBV11-2 to TRBJ2-1; 7 bases fit TRBD2. V was clipped by 1 base and J by 5 bases; unmatched bases: 8. Per germline, CDR1 SGHAT and CDR2 FQNNGV. The CDR3 is made up of 16 amino acids. Combining the CDR3 with reference TRBV11-2 and TRBJ2-1 gives the whole variable domain EAGVAQSPRYKIIEKRQSVAFWCNPISGHATLYWYQQILGQGPKLLIQFQNNGVVDDSQLPKDRFSAERLKGVDSTLKIQPAKLEDSAVYLCASSLVLGLADNEQFFGPGTRLTVL.

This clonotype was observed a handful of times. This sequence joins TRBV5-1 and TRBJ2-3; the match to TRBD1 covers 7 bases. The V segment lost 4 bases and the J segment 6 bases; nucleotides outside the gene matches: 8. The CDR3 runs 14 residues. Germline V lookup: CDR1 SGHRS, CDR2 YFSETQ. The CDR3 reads CASSPEQGLDTQYF. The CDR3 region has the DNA TGCGCCAGCAGCCCGGAACAGGGGTTGGATACGCAGTATTTT.

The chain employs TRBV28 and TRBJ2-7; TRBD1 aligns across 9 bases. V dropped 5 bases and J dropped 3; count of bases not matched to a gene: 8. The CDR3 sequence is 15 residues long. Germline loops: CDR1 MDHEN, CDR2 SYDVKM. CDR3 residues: CASSPPDRGGYEQYV. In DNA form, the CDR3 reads TGTGCCAGCAGTCCCCCGGACAGGGGAGGCTACGAGCAGTACGTC.

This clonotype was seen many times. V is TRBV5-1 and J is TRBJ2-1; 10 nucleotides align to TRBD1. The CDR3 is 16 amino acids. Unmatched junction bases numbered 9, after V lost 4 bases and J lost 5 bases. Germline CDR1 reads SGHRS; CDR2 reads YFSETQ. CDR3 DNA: TGCGCCAGCAGCCACGAAGGGGGGACAGGGGACAATGAGCAGTTCTTC. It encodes CASSHEGGTGDNEQFF.